This T cell receptor (beta chain) was captured by sequencing in a study of blood T cell repertoires in COVID-19. Germline values: CDR1 MNHNY, CDR2 SVGAGI (reference sequence). V lost 0 bases and J lost 3; bases outside the gene matches: 6. The length of the CDR3 is 16 residues. Repertoires were generated with immunoSEQ multiplex PCR, while TCRdb's copy carries only in-frame clones and drops some. In the table there are approximately 200,000 clones, roughly 94% of which are singletons. The chain links TRBV6-6 to TRBJ2-3; TRBD1 aligns across 7 bases. The sequenced material came from peripheral blood. The TCR originated in a man younger than 45 with COVID-19, enrolled during active disease. CDR3 loop: CASSYSSHRGTDTQYF. The CDR3 coding sequence is TGTGCCAGCAGTTACTCGAGCCACAGGGGTACAGATACGCAGTATTTT.